Each of the 29 T cell receptor beta chains below was sequenced from the same sample in a study of identical twins. TCRdb re-derived calls from the 5' RACE reads in MiXCR, one entry per CDR3 protein. The sample consists of under 300,000 distinct CDR3 sequences, around 15% of them appearing once. The specimen sequenced was memory (CD45RO+) T cells sorted from blood. The receptors come from a woman under 30 in good health.

The chain couples TRBV4-2 to TRBJ2-5; 7 positions agree with TRBD2. J was trimmed by 5 bases and V by 1 base; bases with no gene match: 13. The CDR3 runs 17 residues. CDR1 LGHNA and CDR2 YNFKEQ come from the germline V gene. CDR3: CASSQVPPTSLGETQYF. The CDR3 nucleotides read TGTGCCAGCAGCCAAGTCCCTCCGACTAGCCTTGGGGAGACCCAGTACTTC.

The rearrangement links TRBV2 to TRBJ2-1, with a weak D call TRBD2 (6 bases). CDR3 length equals 16 residues. CDR1 is SNHLY, CDR2 FYNNEI, per germline. V shed 5 bases and J shed 0 bases, with 14 bases lying between them. CDR3 sequence reads: CASSRTILISYNEQFF. Here the CDR3 DNA reads TGTGCCAGCAGTCGGACTATCCTCATCTCCTACAATGAGCAGTTCTTC. The full variable domain, with the rest looked up from reference TRBV2 and TRBJ2-1, is EPEVTQTPSHQVTQMGQEVILRCVPISNHLYFYWYRQILGQKVEFLVSFYNNEISEKSEIFDDQFSVERPDGSNFTLKIRSTKLEDSAMYFCASSRTILISYNEQFFGPGTRLTVL.

There are a few counts of this clonotype. Being one base from a much bigger clone, this may be a read error. The J gene is TRBJ2-4, the V gene TRBV7-9; 7 bases line up with TRBD2. V trimming: 2 bases; J trimming: 10 bases; junction bases outside the gene matches: 11. This CDR3 is 15 amino acids long. The V gene's germline CDR1 is SEHNR and CDR2 FQNEAQ (reference sequence). CDR3 sequence reads: CASSLSGDGGGIQYF. The DNA for the CDR3 is TGTGCCAGCAGCTTATCCGGGGACGGCGGGGGTATTCAGTACTTC.

The chain carries TRBV6-2 or TRBV6-3 and TRBJ2-1; 7 bases line up with TRBD2. The CDR3 sequence is 16 residues long. Germline V gives CDR1 MNHEY, CDR2 SVGEGT. V shed 2 bases, J shed 5 bases, and the junction held 9 bases outside the gene matches. The chain's CDR3 is CASSYVGGRVNNEQFF. Here the CDR3 DNA reads TGTGCCAGCAGTTACGTCGGCGGGAGAGTTAACAATGAGCAGTTCTTC.

This clonotype appeared a few times. V gene TRBV11-2 combines with J gene TRBJ2-5; 15 nucleotides agree with TRBD2. The CDR3 runs 17 residues. The trim removed 5 bases at V and 5 bases at J, leaving 9 bases unmatched. Germline CDR1 SGHAT, CDR2 FQNNGV. CDR3 in DNA: TGTGCCAGCAGCCCGGGACTAGCGGGAGGAGGGTCGGAGACCCAGTACTTC. It translates to CASSPGLAGGGSETQYF.

This clonotype was counted only a few times. The chain has TRBV5-1 and TRBJ2-5; D unresolved. V was shortened by 4 bases and J by 0 bases, with 16 bases between the two germline ends. CDR1 SGHRS and CDR2 YFSETQ come from the germline V gene. CDR3 size: 16 residues. CDR3 region: CASSRATTSYQETQYF. DNA for the CDR3: TGCGCCAGCAGCAGGGCCACAACCTCGTACCAAGAGACCCAGTACTTC.

This CDR3 is CASSGTSGLPEQFF. The CDR3 bases are TGTGCCAGCAGCGGGACTAGCGGCCTACCTGAGCAGTTCTTC. The chain combines TRBV6-1 with TRBJ2-1, with 11 bases lining up with TRBD2. The germline gives CDR1 MNHNS, CDR2 SASEGT. Germline trimming cut 6 bases from V and 9 bases from J; bases unmatched to any gene: 7. The CDR3 covers 14 residues.

The chain is built from TRBV18 and TRBJ2-7, with 7 bases identical to TRBD1. CDR3 length equals 13 residues. Trimming cost V 2 bases and J 4 bases; bases outside gene matches: 2. Germline V gene data show CDR1 as KGHSH and CDR2 as LQKENI. The CDR3 region has the DNA TGTGCCAGCTCACCAACGGACAGGTACGAGCAGTACTTC. As protein: CASSPTDRYEQYF.

This clonotype was detected many times. The V gene is TRBV18, the J gene TRBJ2-5, with D unclear. Germline CDR1 is KGHSH and CDR2 is LQKENI. Trimming took 2 bases from V and 3 from J, leaving 7 bases between them. The length of the CDR3 is 13 residues. The CDR3: CASSPGLKETQYF. DNA of the CDR3: TGTGCCAGCTCACCAGGCCTTAAAGAGACCCAGTACTTC.

This clonotype has ten or more counts. The V and J genes are TRBV4-3 and TRBJ1-5; possible D gene TRBD1, 5 bases. CDR1 and CDR2 (germline): LGHNA, YSLEER. The ends were cut back, 0 bases at V and 1 base at J, with 16 bases in the middle. CDR3 length: 18 amino acids. The CDR3 DNA is TGCGCCAGCAGCCAAGATCTGTCAGGGCTCGGCAGCAATCAGCCCCAGCATTTT. Its protein is CASSQDLSGLGSNQPQHF.

The chain couples TRBV4-3 to TRBJ2-4; weak D call: TRBD2 (5 bases). The CDR3 runs 13 residues. Deletions cut 0 bases from V and 9 bases from J, with 9 bases between. Germline V gene lookup returns CDR1 LGHNA and CDR2 YSLEER. CDR3 in amino acids: CASSQDGEGIQYF. CDR3 in DNA: TGCGCCAGCAGCCAAGACGGTGAGGGCATTCAGTACTTC.

There are many counts of this clonotype. The chain employs TRBV5-1 and TRBJ1-2, with 9 bases that match TRBD1. This CDR3 is built from 15 residues. The V segment lost 3 bases and the J segment 4 bases; nucleotides outside the gene matches: 7. Germline CDR1 and CDR2: SGHRS and YFSETQ. In DNA form, the CDR3 reads TGCGCCAGCAGCTCCTCCGGGACAGGGACCTATGGCTACACCTTC. It translates to CASSSSGTGTYGYTF.

The chain uses TRBV12-3 or TRBV12-4 and TRBJ1-2, with 7 positions matching TRBD1. The length of the CDR3 is 14 residues. Losses at the gene ends were 2 bases for V and 5 bases for J; bases not matched to a gene: 5. The CDR3 bases are TGTGCCAGCAGTTTAAATACAGGGGAATATGGCTACACCTTC. Residues: CASSLNTGEYGYTF.

This clonotype occurred many times. The DNA of the CDR3 is TGTGCCAGCAGTTTGTCCCTGACAGCGAACTATGGCTACACCTTC. The encoded protein is CASSLSLTANYGYTF. The chain recombines TRBV28 with TRBJ1-2, with D possibly matching TRBD1 (5 bases). V lost 3 bases and J lost 2, with 13 bases in between. Looked up from germline, CDR1 is MDHEN and CDR2 is SYDVKM. The CDR3 length is 15 residues.

Here the CDR3 reads CASSERDQSSYTF. The CDR3 DNA reads as TGTGCCAGCAGTGAAAGGGACCAATCAAGCTACACCTTC. The V gene is TRBV12-3 or TRBV12-4, the J gene TRBJ1-2; D is perhaps TRBD1 (5 bases). Deletions cut 5 bases from V and 9 bases from J, with 16 bases between. The CDR3 length is 13 residues.

This clonotype was recorded a few times. The chain joins TRBV13 to TRBJ1-1; D is undetermined. Per the germline V gene, CDR1 is PRHDT and CDR2 is FYEKMQ (reference sequence). The germline V and J ends were trimmed by 2 bases and 7 bases, with 8 bases remaining between them. The CDR3 contains 12 residues. CDR3 in DNA: TGTGCCAGCAGCTTACAGAAGGGTGAAGCTTTCTTT. Protein: CASSLQKGEAFF.

This rearrangement joins TRBV7-2 to TRBJ2-1; D is ambiguous. Trimming pared 2 bases from V and 5 bases from J, leaving 16 bases between. The germline gives CDR1 SGHTA, CDR2 FQGNSA. The CDR3 spans 16 residues. The CDR3 reads CASSLSPLWADNEQFF. In DNA, the CDR3 is TGTGCCAGCAGCTTAAGCCCCCTCTGGGCAGACAATGAGCAGTTCTTC.

The rearrangement joins TRBV5-4 to TRBJ2-1; 7 bases map to TRBD2. The CDR3 has 13 amino acids. V lost 3 bases to trimming and J lost 8 bases; unmatched junction nucleotides: 5. The V gene's germline CDR1 is SGHNT and CDR2 YYREEE (reference sequence). CDR3 DNA sequence: TGTGCCAGCAGCTGGAGCGGGACGCATGAGCAGTTCTTC. It encodes CASSWSGTHEQFF.

The gene calls are TRBV20-1 and TRBJ1-1; D gene ambiguous. The CDR3 consists of 14 residues. Germline CDR1 is DFQATT and CDR2 is SNEGSKA (reference sequence). Trimming removed 0 bases from V and 3 bases from J, with 11 bases in between. CDR3 coding DNA: TGCAGTGCTAGAGATGAGCGGGGAGACACTGAAGCTTTCTTT. It yields the protein CSARDERGDTEAFF.

J is TRBJ2-1 and V is TRBV6-1, with TRBD1 matching 8 bases. The CDR3 is made up of 17 amino acids. CDR1 MNHNS and CDR2 SASEGT come from the germline V gene. V lost 6 bases, J lost 0 bases, and 10 bases stayed unmatched. The CDR3 sequence: CASRDLQGASSYNEQFF. Written as DNA, the CDR3 is TGTGCCAGCAGAGATCTGCAGGGGGCGAGCTCCTACAATGAGCAGTTCTTC.

V and J are TRBV5-5 and TRBJ1-4; weak D call: TRBD1 (5 bases). The V end was cut by 1 base, the J end by 8 bases, with 15 bases between. This CDR3 contains 15 residues. CDR1 is SGHKS and CDR2 is YYEKEE in the germline V gene (reference sequence). CDR3 amino acids: CASSLSYQGGEKLFF. The CDR3 DNA sequence: TGTGCCAGCAGCTTGAGTTATCAGGGTGGCGAAAAACTGTTTTTT. Full variable domain (missing parts from reference TRBV5-5 and TRBJ1-4): DAGVTQSPTHLIKTRGQQVTLRCSPISGHKSVSWYQQVLGQGPQFIFQYYEKEERGRGNFPDRFSARQFPNYSSELNVNALLLGDSALYLCASSLSYQGGEKLFFGSGTQLSVL.

The CDR3 sequence is CASSLATAARDTQYF. The CDR3 DNA reads TGTGCCAGCAGCTTGGCGACAGCAGCGAGGGATACGCAGTATTTT. The V call is TRBV5-8, the J call TRBJ2-3; possible D gene TRBD1, 5 bases. Looked up from germline, CDR1 is SGHTS and CDR2 is YDEGEE. The CDR3 totals 15 residues. Trimming shortened V by 0 bases and J by 6 bases, and 14 bases separated the two germline ends.

The sample holds a few counts of this clonotype. The gene calls are TRBV7-9 and TRBJ2-1, with D possibly called TRBD1 or TRBD2 (6 bases each). The CDR3 covers 15 residues. V was shortened by 2 bases and J by 6 bases, with 14 bases between the two germline ends. Germline lookup yields CDR1 SEHNR and CDR2 FQNEAQ (reference sequence). CDR3 protein: CASSLRSGGPNEQFF. CDR3 DNA sequence: TGTGCCAGCAGCTTAAGGTCCGGGGGCCCCAATGAGCAGTTCTTC. Drawing the rest from reference TRBV7-9 and TRBJ2-1, the complete variable domain is DTGVSQNPRHKITKRGQNVTFRCDPISEHNRLYWYRQTLGQGPEFLTYFQNEAQLEKSRLLSDRFSAERPKGSFSTLEIQRTEQGDSAMYLCASSLRSGGPNEQFFGPGTRLTVL.

The gene calls are TRBV7-3 and TRBJ2-3; TRBD1 aligns across 7 bases. Germline V CDR1 and CDR2: SGHTA, FQGTGA. The CDR3 extends over 14 amino acids. Trimming took 4 bases from V and 2 from J; bases not matched to a gene: 3. The CDR3 region is CASSSDRATDTQYF. The DNA for the CDR3 is TGTGCCAGCAGCTCTGACAGGGCCACAGATACGCAGTATTTT.

The rearrangement joins TRBV7-9 to TRBJ1-4, with 7 bases identical to TRBD1. Trimming took 1 base from V and 5 from J; bases not matched to a gene: 7. Germline V CDR1 and CDR2: SEHNR, FQNEAQ (reference sequence). CDR3 size: 16 residues. CDR3 protein: CASSLGGDRANEKLFF. The DNA for the CDR3 is TGTGCCAGCAGCTTAGGGGGAGACAGGGCGAATGAAAAACTGTTTTTT. Drawing the rest from reference TRBV7-9 and TRBJ1-4, the complete variable domain is DTGVSQNPRHKITKRGQNVTFRCDPISEHNRLYWYRQTLGQGPEFLTYFQNEAQLEKSRLLSDRFSAERPKGSFSTLEIQRTEQGDSAMYLCASSLGGDRANEKLFFGSGTQLSVL.

This clonotype was detected a few times. The chain is built from TRBV2 and TRBJ2-7; D is unresolved. CDR1 SNHLY and CDR2 FYNNEI come from the germline V gene. This CDR3 is built from 13 residues. The ends were cut back, 4 bases at V and 0 bases at J, with 7 bases in the middle. This CDR3 reads CASSVSGSYEQYF. The CDR3 nucleotides read TGTGCCAGCAGTGTATCAGGCTCCTACGAGCAGTACTTC.

The chain couples TRBV30 to TRBJ2-3, with D possibly TRBD2 on 5 matching bases. The V and J ends lost 3 bases and 13 bases respectively, with 17 bases between them. The CDR3 contains 12 residues. Germline assignment: CDR1 GTSNPN and CDR2 SVGIG (reference sequence). The CDR3 is CAWSPKRPGEYF. The CDR3 bases are TGTGCCTGGAGCCCCAAGAGGCCCGGGGAGTATTTT.

This clonotype occurred many times. The rearrangement links TRBV19 to TRBJ2-3; 7 nucleotides line up with TRBD2. J lost 2 bases, V lost 8 bases, and 4 bases had no gene match. The CDR3 has 13 amino acids. In germline, CDR1 is LNHDA, CDR2 SQIVND (reference sequence). The CDR3 loop is CASGDYTTDTQYF. CDR3 coding DNA: TGTGCCAGTGGGGACTATACCACAGATACGCAGTATTTT.

This clonotype was counted between two and nine times. CDR3 in amino acids: CASSQSGLAGEITYNEQFF. The CDR3 nucleotides read TGTGCCAGCAGCCAATCGGGACTAGCGGGAGAGATTACATACAATGAGCAGTTCTTC. The rearrangement uses TRBV3-1 and TRBJ2-1; 14 bases agree with TRBD2. J gave up 4 bases and V 2 bases, and 10 bases lay outside the gene matches. The CDR3 has 19 amino acids. CDR1 is LGHDT, CDR2 YNNKEL, per germline (reference sequence).